This T cell receptor (beta chain) was documented in a study of cytomegalovirus exposure and HLA in healthy donors. Notes on the study in general: Data from an earlier analysis indicated that most TCR beta V segments were productive either about 90% or about 30% of the time.

Healthy bone marrow donors supplied every sample. A remark on this clone: The target antigen is unknown.

The PCR had 60 Vbeta and 13 Jbeta primers. Assay used: immunoSEQ multiplex PCR; TCRdb lists only in-frame clones, some missing. The sample lists about 70,000 clones, almost 70% occurring once. The source is a middle-aged man in good health and CMV-seropositive. The sample consisted of PBMCs.

CDR3 DNA: TGTGCCAGCAGAAAAGACTTACAGAACACCGGGGAGCTGTTTTTT. Its translation is CASRKDLQNTGELFF. The chain is built from TRBV9 and TRBJ2-2; D gene unclear. Germline V gives CDR1 SGDLS, CDR2 YYNGEE. Trimming removed 5 bases at V and 1 base at J, with 12 bases between. The CDR3 length is 15 residues.